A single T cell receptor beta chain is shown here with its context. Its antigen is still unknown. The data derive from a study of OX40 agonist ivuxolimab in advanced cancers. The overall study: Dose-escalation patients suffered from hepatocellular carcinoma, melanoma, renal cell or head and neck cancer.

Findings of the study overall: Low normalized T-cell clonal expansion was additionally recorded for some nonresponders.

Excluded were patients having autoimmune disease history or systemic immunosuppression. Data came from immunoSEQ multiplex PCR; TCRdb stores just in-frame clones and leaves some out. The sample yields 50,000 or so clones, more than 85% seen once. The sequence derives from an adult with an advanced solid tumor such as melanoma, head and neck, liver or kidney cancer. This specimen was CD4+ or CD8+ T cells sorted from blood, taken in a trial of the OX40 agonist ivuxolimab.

The CDR3 DNA is TGTGCCAGCAGTTACCTCCCAGGGACGAACACCGGGGAGCTGTTTTTT. As protein: CASSYLPGTNTGELFF. The V and J genes are TRBV6-6 and TRBJ2-2, with D maybe TRBD1 (5 bases). The V end was cut by 2 bases, the J end by 0 bases, with 10 bases between. Germline values: CDR1 MNHNY, CDR2 SVGAGI (reference sequence). This CDR3 comprises 16 residues.